The rows below give T cell receptor beta chains drawn from one sample of a study of cytomegalovirus exposure and HLA in healthy donors. Sequenced by immunoSEQ multiplex PCR; TCRdb stores in-frame clones only, minus some. The sample comprises 150,000 to 200,000 clones, roughly 89% of which are singletons, and around 3% rests with the top ten. The sequenced sample consisted of PBMCs. Source of these receptors: a woman aged 18-30 years in good health and CMV-seropositive. The CDR3 runs from the conserved cysteine through the conserved F or W. The order of the fields is CDR3 DNA, CDR3 protein, J gene, CDR3 length, clone size, V gene, D gene. The D gene is left open where the match is weak. Size is omitted from some rows. Given values are once, few, many or a class for expanded clones.

DNA: TGTGCCAGCAGTCCCCGACAGGCCGCTAATGAAAAACTGTTTTTT; CDR3: CASSPRQAANEKLFF; J: TRBJ1-4; length: 15; size: NA; V: TRBV6-5; D: NA
DNA: TGTGCCAGCAGCCTGGACAGACACTACGAGCAGTACTTC; CDR3: CASSLDRHYEQYF; J: TRBJ2-7; length: 13; size: NA; V: TRBV5-4; D: NA
DNA: TGTGCCAGCAGCGCAGTCACAGATACGCAGTATTTT; CDR3: CASSAVTDTQYF; J: TRBJ2-3; length: 12; size: NA; V: TRBV5-4; D: NA
DNA: TGTGCCAGCAGTCCGAGCTCCTACGAGCAGTACTTC; CDR3: CASSPSSYEQYF; J: TRBJ2-7; length: 12; size: NA; V: TRBV27; D: NA
DNA: TGTGCCAGCGTACGTGGGAACGGGATCTACGAGCAGTACTTC; CDR3: CASVRGNGIYEQYF; J: TRBJ2-7; length: 14; size: NA; V: TRBV28; D: NA
DNA: TGTGCCAGCAGGGGGACAGGGCAAGGCAATCAGCCCCAGCATTTT; CDR3: CASRGTGQGNQPQHF; J: TRBJ1-5; length: 15; size: NA; V: TRBV27; D: TRBD1
DNA: TGTGCCAGCAGAGAGACAGGGGCCGGGGGCGGCTACACCTTC; CDR3: CASRETGAGGGYTF; J: TRBJ1-2; length: 14; size: NA; V: TRBV28; D: TRBD1
DNA: TGTGCCAGCAGTCTGGGGCAAATTATGAACTATGGCTACACCTTC; CDR3: CASSLGQIMNYGYTF; J: TRBJ1-2; length: 15; size: NA; V: TRBV6-1; D: NA
DNA: TGCGCCAGCAGCCAAATAGCGGGAGGGTACGAGCAGTACTTC; CDR3: CASSQIAGGYEQYF; J: TRBJ2-7; length: 14; size: few; V: TRBV4-1; D: TRBD2
DNA: TGTGCCAGCAGCGCACTAGACAGGGCATTTGGAAACACCATATATTTT; CDR3: CASSALDRAFGNTIYF; J: TRBJ1-3; length: 16; size: once; V: TRBV5-6; D: TRBD1
DNA: TGTGCCAGCAGCGAGGGAGGACAGGGGTCCTACAATGAGCAGTTCTTC; CDR3: CASSEGGQGSYNEQFF; J: TRBJ2-1; length: 16; size: once; V: TRBV5-6; D: TRBD1
DNA: TGTGCCAGCAGTTACGCGGGGGGAGGGCATGGCTACACCTTC; CDR3: CASSYAGGGHGYTF; J: TRBJ1-2; length: 14; size: NA; V: TRBV7-2; D: NA
DNA: TGTGCCAGCAGCCAAGCCAGGGAACAGGGCTGGTCTCATAGCAATCAGCCCCAGCATTTT; CDR3: CASSQAREQGWSHSNQPQHF; J: TRBJ1-5; length: 20; size: NA; V: TRBV4-2; D: NA
DNA: TGCGCCAGCAGGAAGACAGGGGGCGTATCGAACACTGAAGCTTTCTTT; CDR3: CASRKTGGVSNTEAFF; J: TRBJ1-1; length: 16; size: NA; V: TRBV5-1; D: TRBD1
DNA: TGCGCCAGCAGCTTGAGGGGTACTAGCGGGGGAGGCGGGCGTTACAATGAGCAGTTCTTC; CDR3: CASSLRGTSGGGGRYNEQFF; J: TRBJ2-1; length: 20; size: NA; V: TRBV5-1; D: TRBD2
DNA: TGCGCCAGCAGCTTGGGTGTGAGGACTAGCGGGAGAGGGGAGCAGTTCTTC; CDR3: CASSLGVRTSGRGEQFF; J: TRBJ2-1; length: 17; size: NA; V: TRBV5-1; D: TRBD2